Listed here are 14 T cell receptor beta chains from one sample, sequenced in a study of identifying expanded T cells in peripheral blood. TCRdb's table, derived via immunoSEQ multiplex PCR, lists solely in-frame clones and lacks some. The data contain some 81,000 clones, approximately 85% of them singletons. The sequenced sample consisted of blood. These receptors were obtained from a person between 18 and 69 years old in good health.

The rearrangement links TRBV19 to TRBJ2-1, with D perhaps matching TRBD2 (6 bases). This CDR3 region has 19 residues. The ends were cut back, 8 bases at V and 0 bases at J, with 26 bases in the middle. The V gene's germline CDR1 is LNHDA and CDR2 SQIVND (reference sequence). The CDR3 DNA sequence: TGTGCCAGTTCCCCGTGGGTCCTATTAGCGGATAGCTCCTACAATGAGCAGTTCTTC. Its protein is CASSPWVLLADSSYNEQFF.

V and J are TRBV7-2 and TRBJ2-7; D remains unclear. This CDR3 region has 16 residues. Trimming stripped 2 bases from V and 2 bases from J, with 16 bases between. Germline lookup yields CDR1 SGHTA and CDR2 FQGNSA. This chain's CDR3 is CASSLSSSQSAYEQYF. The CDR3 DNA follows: TGTGCCAGCAGCTTAAGCTCCTCCCAGTCGGCCTACGAGCAGTACTTC.

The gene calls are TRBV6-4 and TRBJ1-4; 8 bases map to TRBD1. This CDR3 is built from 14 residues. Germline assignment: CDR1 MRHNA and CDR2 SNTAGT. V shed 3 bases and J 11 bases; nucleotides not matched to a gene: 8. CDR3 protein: CASSERQGAGKLFF. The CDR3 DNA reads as TGTGCCAGCAGTGAAAGGCAGGGGGCTGGGAAACTGTTTTTT.

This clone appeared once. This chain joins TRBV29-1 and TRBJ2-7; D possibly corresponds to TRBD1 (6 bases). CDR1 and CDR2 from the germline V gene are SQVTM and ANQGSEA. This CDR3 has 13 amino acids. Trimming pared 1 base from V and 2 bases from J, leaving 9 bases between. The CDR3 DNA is TGCAGCGTTGAAGTTACAGGGCCCTACGAGCAGTACTTC. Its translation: CSVEVTGPYEQYF.

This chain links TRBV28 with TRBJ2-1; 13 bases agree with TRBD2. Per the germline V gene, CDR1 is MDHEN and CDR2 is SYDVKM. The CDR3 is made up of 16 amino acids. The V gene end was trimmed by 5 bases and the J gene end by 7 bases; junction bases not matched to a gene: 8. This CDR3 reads CASSNTTSGRGNEQFF. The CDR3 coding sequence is TGTGCCAGCAGTAACACCACTAGCGGGAGGGGGAATGAGCAGTTCTTC.

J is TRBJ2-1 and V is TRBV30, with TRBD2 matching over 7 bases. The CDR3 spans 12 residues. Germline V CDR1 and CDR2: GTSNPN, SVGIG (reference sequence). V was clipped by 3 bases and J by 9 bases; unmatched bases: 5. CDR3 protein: CAWSPGLFEQFF. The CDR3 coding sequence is TGTGCCTGGAGCCCGGGACTATTTGAGCAGTTCTTC. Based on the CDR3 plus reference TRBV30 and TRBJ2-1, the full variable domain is SQTIHQWPATLVQPVGSPLSLECTVEGTSNPNLYWYRQAAGRGLQLLFYSVGIGQISSEVPQNLSASRPQDRQFILSSKKLLLSDSGFYLCAWSPGLFEQFFGPGTRLTVL.

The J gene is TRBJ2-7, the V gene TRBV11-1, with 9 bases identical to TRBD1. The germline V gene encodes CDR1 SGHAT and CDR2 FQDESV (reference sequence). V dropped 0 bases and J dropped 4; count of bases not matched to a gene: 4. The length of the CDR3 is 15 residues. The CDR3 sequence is CASSLAIGQGYEQYF. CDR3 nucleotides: TGTGCCAGCAGCTTAGCGATCGGACAGGGGTACGAGCAGTACTTC.

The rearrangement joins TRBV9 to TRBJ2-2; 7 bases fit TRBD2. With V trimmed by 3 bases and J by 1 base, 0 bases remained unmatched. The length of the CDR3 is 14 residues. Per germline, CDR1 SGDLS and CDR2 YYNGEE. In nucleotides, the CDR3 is TGTGCCAGCAGCGCTAGCGGGAACACCGGGGAGCTGTTTTTT. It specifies CASSASGNTGELFF.

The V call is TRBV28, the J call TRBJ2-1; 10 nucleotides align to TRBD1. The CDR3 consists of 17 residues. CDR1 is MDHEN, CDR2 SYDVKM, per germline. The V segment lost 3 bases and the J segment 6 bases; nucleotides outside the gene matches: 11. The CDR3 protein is CASSFGHRDRGINEQFF. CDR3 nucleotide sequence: TGTGCCAGCAGTTTTGGCCACAGGGACAGGGGAATCAATGAGCAGTTCTTC.

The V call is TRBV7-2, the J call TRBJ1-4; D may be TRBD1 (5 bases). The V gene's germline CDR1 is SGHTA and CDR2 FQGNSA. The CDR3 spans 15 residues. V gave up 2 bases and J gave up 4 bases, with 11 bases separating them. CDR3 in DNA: TGTGCCAGCAGCTTAAGGCAGGGCCTTAATGAAAAACTGTTTTTT. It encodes CASSLRQGLNEKLFF.

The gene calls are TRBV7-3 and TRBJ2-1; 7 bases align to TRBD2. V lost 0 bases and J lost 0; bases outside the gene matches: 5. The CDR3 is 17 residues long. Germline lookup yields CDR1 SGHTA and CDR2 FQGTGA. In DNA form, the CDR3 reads TGTGCCAGCAGCTTAACGGGAGGGACCCGCTCCTACAATGAGCAGTTCTTC. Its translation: CASSLTGGTRSYNEQFF.

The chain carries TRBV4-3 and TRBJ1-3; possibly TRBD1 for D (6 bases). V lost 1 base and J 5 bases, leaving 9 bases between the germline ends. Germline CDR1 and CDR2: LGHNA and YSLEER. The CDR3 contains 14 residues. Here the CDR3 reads CASSQVDSRNTIYF. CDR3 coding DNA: TGCGCCAGCAGCCAAGTGGACAGTCGAAACACCATATATTTT.

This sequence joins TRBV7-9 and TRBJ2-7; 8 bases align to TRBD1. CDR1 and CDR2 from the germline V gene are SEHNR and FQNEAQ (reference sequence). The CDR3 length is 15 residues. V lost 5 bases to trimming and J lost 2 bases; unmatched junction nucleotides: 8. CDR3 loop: CASSPRDRGPYEQYF. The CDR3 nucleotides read TGTGCCAGCAGCCCGAGAGACAGGGGCCCCTACGAGCAGTACTTC.

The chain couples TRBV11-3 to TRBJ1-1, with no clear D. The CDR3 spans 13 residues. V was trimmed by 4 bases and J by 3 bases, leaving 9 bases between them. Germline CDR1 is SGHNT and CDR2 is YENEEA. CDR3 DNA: TGTGCCAGCAGCTCCCAGGAATACACTGAAGCTTTCTTT. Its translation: CASSSQEYTEAFF.